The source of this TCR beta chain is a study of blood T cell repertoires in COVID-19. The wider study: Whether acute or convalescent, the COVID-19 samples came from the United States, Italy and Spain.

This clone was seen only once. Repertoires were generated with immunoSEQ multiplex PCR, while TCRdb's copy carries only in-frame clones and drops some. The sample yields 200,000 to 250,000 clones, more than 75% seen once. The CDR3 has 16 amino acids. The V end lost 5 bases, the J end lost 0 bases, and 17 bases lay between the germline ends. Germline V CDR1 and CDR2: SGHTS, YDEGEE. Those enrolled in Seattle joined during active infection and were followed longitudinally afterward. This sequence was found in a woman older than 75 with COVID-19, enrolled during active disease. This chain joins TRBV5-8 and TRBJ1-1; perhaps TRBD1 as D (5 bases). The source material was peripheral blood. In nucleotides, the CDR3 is TGTGCCAGCAGTCCCCTAGGCCGACAGCTGAACACTGAAGCTTTCTTT. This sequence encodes CASSPLGRQLNTEAFF.